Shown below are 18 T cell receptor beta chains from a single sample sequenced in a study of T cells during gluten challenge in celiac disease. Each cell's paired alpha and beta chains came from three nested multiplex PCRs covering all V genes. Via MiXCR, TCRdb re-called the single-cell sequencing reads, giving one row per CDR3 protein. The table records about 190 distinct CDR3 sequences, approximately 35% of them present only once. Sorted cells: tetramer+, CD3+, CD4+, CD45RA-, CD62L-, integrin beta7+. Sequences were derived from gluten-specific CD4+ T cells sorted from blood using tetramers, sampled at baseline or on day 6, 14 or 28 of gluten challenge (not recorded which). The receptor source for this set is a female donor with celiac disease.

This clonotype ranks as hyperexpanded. Here the CDR3 reads CASSISVQGTYNEQFF. The CDR3 DNA follows: TGTGCCAGCAGCATATCTGTCCAGGGTACATACAATGAGCAGTTCTTC. The chain combines TRBV7-8 with TRBJ2-1; possibly TRBD1 for D (5 bases). The CDR3 totals 16 residues. Germline V lookup: CDR1 SGHVS, CDR2 FQNEAQ. V lost 5 bases, J lost 4 bases, and 18 bases lay in between.

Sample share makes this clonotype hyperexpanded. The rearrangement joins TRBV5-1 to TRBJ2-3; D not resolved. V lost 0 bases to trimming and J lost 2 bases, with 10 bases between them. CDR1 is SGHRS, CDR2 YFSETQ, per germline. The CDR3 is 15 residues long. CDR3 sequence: CASSLAPLDTDTQYF. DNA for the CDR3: TGCGCCAGCAGCTTGGCCCCCTTAGACACAGATACGCAGTATTTT.

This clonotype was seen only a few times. The DNA for the CDR3 is TGTGCCAGCAGCTTAGCGCTTAGCTATGGCTACACCTTC. It yields the protein CASSLALSYGYTF. The genes are TRBV7-2 and TRBJ1-2; D unclear. This CDR3 is 13 amino acids long. Germline V gene lookup returns CDR1 SGHTA and CDR2 FQGNSA. Trimming shortened V by 0 bases and J by 4 bases, and 6 bases separated the two germline ends.

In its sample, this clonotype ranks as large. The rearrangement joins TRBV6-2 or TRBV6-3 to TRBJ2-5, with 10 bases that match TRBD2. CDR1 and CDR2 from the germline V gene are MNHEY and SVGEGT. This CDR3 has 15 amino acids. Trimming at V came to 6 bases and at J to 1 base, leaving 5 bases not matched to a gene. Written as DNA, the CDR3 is TGTGCCAGCAGCTCATGGACTAGCGGCCAAGAGACCCAGTACTTC. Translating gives CASSSWTSGQETQYF.

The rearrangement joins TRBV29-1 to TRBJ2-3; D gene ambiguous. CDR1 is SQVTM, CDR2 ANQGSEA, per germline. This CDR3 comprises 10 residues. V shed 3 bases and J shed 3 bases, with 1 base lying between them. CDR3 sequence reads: CSVDTDTQYF. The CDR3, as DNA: TGCAGCGTTGATACAGATACGCAGTATTTT.

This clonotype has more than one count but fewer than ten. The CDR3 protein is CASSYYRGNEQFF. The CDR3 DNA sequence: TGTGCCAGCAGCTATTACAGGGGGAATGAGCAGTTCTTC. The rearrangement joins TRBV3-1 to TRBJ2-1; 8 bases line up with TRBD1. CDR1 LGHDT and CDR2 YNNKEL come from the germline V gene (reference sequence). This CDR3 comprises 13 residues. J gave up 7 bases and V 5 bases, and 4 bases lay outside the gene matches.

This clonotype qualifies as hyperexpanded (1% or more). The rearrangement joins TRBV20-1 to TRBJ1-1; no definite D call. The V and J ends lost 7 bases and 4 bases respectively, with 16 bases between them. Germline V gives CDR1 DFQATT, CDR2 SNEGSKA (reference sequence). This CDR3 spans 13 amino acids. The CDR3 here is CSGNRLQRTEAFF. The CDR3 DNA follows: TGCAGTGGAAATAGGTTACAACGCACTGAAGCTTTCTTT.

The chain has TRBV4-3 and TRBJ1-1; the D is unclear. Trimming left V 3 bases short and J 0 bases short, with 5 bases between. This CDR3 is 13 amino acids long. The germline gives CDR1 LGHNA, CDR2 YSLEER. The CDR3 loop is CASSQGMNTEAFF. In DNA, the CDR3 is TGCGCCAGCAGCCAGGGAATGAACACTGAAGCTTTCTTT.

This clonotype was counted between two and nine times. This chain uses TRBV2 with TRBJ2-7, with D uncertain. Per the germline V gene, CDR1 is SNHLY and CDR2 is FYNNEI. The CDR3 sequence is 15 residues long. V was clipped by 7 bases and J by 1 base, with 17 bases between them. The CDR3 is CASMPLQDGSYEQYF. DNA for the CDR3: TGTGCCAGCATGCCCCTCCAGGACGGTTCCTACGAGCAGTACTTC.

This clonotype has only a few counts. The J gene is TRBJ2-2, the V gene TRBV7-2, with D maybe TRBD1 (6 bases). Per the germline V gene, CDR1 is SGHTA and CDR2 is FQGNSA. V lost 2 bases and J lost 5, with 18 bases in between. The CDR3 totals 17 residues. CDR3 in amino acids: CASSLFGRQDPTGELFF. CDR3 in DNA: TGTGCCAGCAGCTTATTCGGCAGACAGGACCCTACCGGGGAGCTGTTTTTT.

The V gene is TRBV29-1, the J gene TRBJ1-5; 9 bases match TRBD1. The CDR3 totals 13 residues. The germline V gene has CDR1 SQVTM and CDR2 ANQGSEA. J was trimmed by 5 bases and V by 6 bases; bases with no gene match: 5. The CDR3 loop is CSVGTGWDQPQHF. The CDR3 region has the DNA TGCAGCGTCGGGACAGGGTGGGATCAGCCCCAGCATTTT.

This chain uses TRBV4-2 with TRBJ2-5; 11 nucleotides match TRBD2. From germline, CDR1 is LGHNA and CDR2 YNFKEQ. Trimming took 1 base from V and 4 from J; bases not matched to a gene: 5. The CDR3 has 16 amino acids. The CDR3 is CASSQGVAGGLETQYF. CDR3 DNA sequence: TGTGCCAGCAGCCAAGGTGTAGCGGGGGGGCTAGAGACCCAGTACTTC.

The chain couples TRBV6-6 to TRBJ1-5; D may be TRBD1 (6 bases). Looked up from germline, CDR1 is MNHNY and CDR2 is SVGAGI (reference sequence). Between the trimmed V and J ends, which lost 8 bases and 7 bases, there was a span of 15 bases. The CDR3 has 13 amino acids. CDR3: CASGGRDGQPQHF. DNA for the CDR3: TGTGCCAGCGGGGGCAGGGATGGCCAGCCCCAGCATTTT.

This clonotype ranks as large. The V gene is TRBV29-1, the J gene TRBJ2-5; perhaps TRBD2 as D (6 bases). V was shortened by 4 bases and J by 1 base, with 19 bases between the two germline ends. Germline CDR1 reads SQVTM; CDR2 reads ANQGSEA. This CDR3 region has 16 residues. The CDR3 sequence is CSVGGTPQGFQETQYF. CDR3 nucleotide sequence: TGCAGCGTTGGAGGGACTCCCCAAGGGTTCCAAGAGACCCAGTACTTC.

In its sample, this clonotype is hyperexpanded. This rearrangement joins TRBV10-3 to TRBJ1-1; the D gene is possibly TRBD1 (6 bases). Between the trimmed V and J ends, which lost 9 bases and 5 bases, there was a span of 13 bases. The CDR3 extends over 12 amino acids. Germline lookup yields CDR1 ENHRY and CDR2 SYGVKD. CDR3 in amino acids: CAIRGGGTEAFF. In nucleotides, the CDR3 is TGTGCCATTAGGGGAGGGGGAACTGAAGCTTTCTTT.

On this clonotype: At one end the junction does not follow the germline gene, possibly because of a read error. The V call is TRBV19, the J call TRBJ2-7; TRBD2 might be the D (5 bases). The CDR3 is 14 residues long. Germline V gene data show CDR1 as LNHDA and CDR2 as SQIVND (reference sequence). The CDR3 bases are TGTGCCAGTATTATAATTTGGGCGGGTGGAGAGCAGTACTTC. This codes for CASIIIWAGGEQYF.

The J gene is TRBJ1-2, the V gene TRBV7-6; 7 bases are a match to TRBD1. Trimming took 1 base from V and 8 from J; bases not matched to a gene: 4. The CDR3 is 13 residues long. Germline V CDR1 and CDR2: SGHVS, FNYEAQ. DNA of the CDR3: TGTGCCAGCAGCTTAGGACAGGGTACGGGCTACACCTTC. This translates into CASSLGQGTGYTF. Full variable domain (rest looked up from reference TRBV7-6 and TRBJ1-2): GAGVSQSPRYKVTKRGQDVALRCDPISGHVSLYWYRQALGQGPEFLTYFNYEAQQDKSGLPNDRFSAERPEGSISTLTIQRTEQRDSAMYRCASSLGQGTGYTFGSGTRLTVV.

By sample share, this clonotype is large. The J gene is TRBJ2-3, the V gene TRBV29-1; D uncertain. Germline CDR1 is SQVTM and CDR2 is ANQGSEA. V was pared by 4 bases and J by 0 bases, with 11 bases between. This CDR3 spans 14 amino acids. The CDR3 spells CSVGFGESTDTQYF. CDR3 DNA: TGCAGCGTTGGGTTTGGGGAAAGCACAGATACGCAGTATTTT.